This T cell receptor (beta chain) was identified during a study of response to subunit inactivated influenza vaccine. This CDR3 spans 13 amino acids. With 6 bases removed from V and 2 bases from J, the gap between germline ends came to 9 bases. Germline lookup yields CDR1 SGHRS and CDR2 YFSETQ. Study-wide results and limits: After each seasonal influenza vaccination, few new T cells are recruited, the authors suggested.

This clonotype was seen at least ten times. Its antigen is as yet unknown. TCRdb redid the calling of the RT-PCR reads with MiXCR, one entry per CDR3 protein. The sample lists approximately 530,000 distinct CDR3 sequences; 13% were seen once. This sequence originates from a man between 45 and 60 years old who received an inactivated influenza vaccine. J is TRBJ1-3 and V is TRBV5-1, with D perhaps TRBD1 (6 bases). The input for sequencing was PBMCs from blood, taken roughly 47 days after vaccination. The CDR3 nucleotides read TGCGCCAGCACACAGGGACCTGGAAACACCATATATTTT. Amino acid sequence: CASTQGPGNTIYF. The variable domain in full, with the rest retrieved from reference TRBV5-1 and TRBJ1-3, is KAGVTQTPRYLIKTRGQQVTLSCSPISGHRSVSWYQQTPGQGLQFLFEYFSETQRNKGNFPGRFSGRQFSNSRSEMNVSTLELGDSALYLCASTQGPGNTIYFGEGSWLTVV.